The rows below give T cell receptor beta chains drawn from one sample of a study of OX40 agonist ivuxolimab in advanced cancers. Libraries were prepared by immunoSEQ multiplex PCR; TCRdb keeps only in-frame clonotypes and omits some of them. The table includes about 48,000 clones, roughly 83% detected once. This specimen was CD4+ or CD8+ T cells sorted from blood, taken in a trial of the OX40 agonist ivuxolimab. Source of these receptors: an adult with an advanced solid tumor such as melanoma, head and neck, liver or kidney cancer. The conserved cysteine and the conserved F or W are not part of the CDR3 here. The order of the fields is V gene, CDR3 length, J gene, CDR3 protein.

V gene: TRBV6-1
CDR3 length: 13
J gene: TRBJ2-2
CDR3 protein: ASSEATRGTGELF

V gene: TRBV27
CDR3 length: 11
J gene: TRBJ2-7
CDR3 protein: ASVGQGSYEQY

V gene: TRBV6-6
CDR3 length: 14
J gene: TRBJ1-5
CDR3 protein: ASRPGAGGGGQPQH

V gene: TRBV4-3
CDR3 length: 13
J gene: TRBJ1-1
CDR3 protein: ASSQRPGKGTEAF

V gene: TRBV10-3
CDR3 length: 13
J gene: TRBJ2-1
CDR3 protein: AISDPSGNFYEQF

V gene: TRBV18
CDR3 length: 12
J gene: TRBJ2-5
CDR3 protein: ASSPPTSQETQY

V gene: TRBV5-4
CDR3 length: 11
J gene: TRBJ2-7
CDR3 protein: ASGLAGADEQY

V gene: TRBV28
CDR3 length: 9
J gene: TRBJ2-7
CDR3 protein: ASTRSYEQY

V gene: TRBV5-6
CDR3 length: 14
J gene: TRBJ1-1
CDR3 protein: ASSLGPGTGNTEAF

V gene: TRBV4-1
CDR3 length: 15
J gene: TRBJ2-2
CDR3 protein: ASSQELAGGLPGELF

V gene: TRBV4-2
CDR3 length: 15
J gene: TRBJ2-3
CDR3 protein: ASSQEPTSGGRSTQY

V gene: TRBV10-3
CDR3 length: 14
J gene: TRBJ1-3
CDR3 protein: AISESAGTGGNTIY

V gene: TRBV28
CDR3 length: 17
J gene: TRBJ2-4
CDR3 protein: ASTRRQGWGPEAKNIQY

V gene: TRBV7-9
CDR3 length: 10
J gene: TRBJ2-2
CDR3 protein: ASMSNTGELF

V gene: TRBV19
CDR3 length: 14
J gene: TRBJ2-1
CDR3 protein: ASSGGPRQGRNEQF

V gene: TRBV27
CDR3 length: 15
J gene: TRBJ2-5
CDR3 protein: ASRPMIRDLFQETQY

V gene: TRBV28
CDR3 length: 16
J gene: TRBJ1-6
CDR3 protein: ASSPPGQGGSYNSPLH